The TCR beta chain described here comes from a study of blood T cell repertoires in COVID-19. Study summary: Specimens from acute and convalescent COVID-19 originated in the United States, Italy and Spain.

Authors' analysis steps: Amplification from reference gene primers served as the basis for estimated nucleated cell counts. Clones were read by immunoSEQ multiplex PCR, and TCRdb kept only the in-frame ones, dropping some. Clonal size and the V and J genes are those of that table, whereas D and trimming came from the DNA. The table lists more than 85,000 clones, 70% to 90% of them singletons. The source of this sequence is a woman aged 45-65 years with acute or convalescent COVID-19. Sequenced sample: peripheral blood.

The CDR3 loop reads CASSLVAARRDTQYF. CDR3 sequence (DNA): TGTGCCAGCAGCTTAGTTGCGGCTAGACGAGATACGCAGTATTTT. The gene calls are TRBV7-2 and TRBJ2-3; D unclear. CDR1 is SGHTA, CDR2 FQGNSA, per germline. CDR3 length equals 15 residues. V lost 1 base and J 5 bases, leaving 13 bases between the germline ends.